This T cell receptor (beta chain) was captured in a study of shared clonotypes between healthy human individuals. Whole-study context: Donors consisted of a couple of women and a few men between 18 and 49.

CDR1 and CDR2 from the germline V gene are MRHNA and SNTAGT. The CDR3 is 14 residues long, counting both termini. Details on this clone: Its cognate antigen is unknown. The DNA is omitted, as the CDR3 cannot be located on it reliably, and the CDR3 follows TCRdb's listing.

The test was conducted at deep level. TCRdb's table, derived via immunoSEQ multiplex PCR, lists solely in-frame clones and lacks some. The table has around 1.1 million clones, 70% to 80% seen once. General study results and limits: At large depth, rarefaction still showed sorted-subset sequencing to be incomplete.

The receptor comes from a young man in good health. Some clones in this sample may be carry-over from other donors' samples. The V call is TRBV6-4, the J call TRBJ1-4. Sequencing input: memory CD4+ T cells from PBMCs. Described subset: CD45RA-negative fraction. The CDR3 sequence: CASSSSGGREKLFF.